This T cell receptor beta chain was profiled in a study of identical twins. CDR1 and CDR2 from the germline V gene are SGHNT and YENEEA. The CDR3 contains 13 residues. The germline V and J ends were trimmed by 3 bases and 3 bases, with 5 bases remaining between them. Whole-study results and caveats: Less excess twin sharing appeared in beta out-of-frame sequences.

Only healthy Caucasians were included as donors. From the 5' RACE reads, TCRdb called clonotypes with MiXCR, one entry per CDR3 protein. Among roughly 470,000 distinct CDR3 sequences, roughly an eighth were seen once, and the ten largest hold 0.8% to 1%. This clonotype has at least ten counts. Its antigen is not known. The sample was also linked to a second study, of yellow fever vaccine responses in identical twins.

Material for sequencing was CD4+ T cells sorted from blood. This sequence was found in a woman between 18 and 29 years old in good health. The chain employs TRBV11-3 and TRBJ2-2; unclear D gene. CDR3 loop: CASSFRDTGELFF. The CDR3 DNA reads TGTGCCAGCAGCTTCCGGGACACCGGGGAGCTGTTTTTT.